The 3 T cell receptor beta chains below come from one sample, sequenced in a study of blood T cell repertoires in COVID-19. The repertoire was sequenced with immunoSEQ multiplex PCR; TCRdb's copy has only in-frame clones and lacks some. The table includes some 300,000 clones, around four fifths detected once. Sequenced input: peripheral blood. These receptors all come from a woman between 50 and 59 years old with active or convalescent COVID-19.

The chain links TRBV7-2 to TRBJ2-1, with D possibly TRBD2 on 6 matching bases. Looked up from germline, CDR1 is SGHTA and CDR2 is FQGNSA. The CDR3 has 16 amino acids. The germline V and J ends were trimmed by 2 bases and 2 bases, with 13 bases remaining between them. This CDR3 is CASSLSQRATYNEQFF. As DNA, the CDR3 is TGTGCCAGCAGCTTAAGTCAGCGGGCTACCTACAATGAGCAGTTCTTC.

V usage is TRBV15 and J usage is TRBJ2-5; D might be TRBD1 (6 bases). From germline, CDR1 is LNHNV and CDR2 YYDKDF (reference sequence). The V end was cut by 1 base, the J end by 0 bases, with 6 bases between. This CDR3 is 14 amino acids long. CDR3 nucleotides: TGTGCCACCAGCAGAGGGACAGACCAAGAGACCCAGTACTTC. It translates to CATSRGTDQETQYF.

The chain has TRBV9 and TRBJ2-1; D remains unclear. Germline CDR1 SGDLS, CDR2 YYNGEE. Between the trimmed V and J ends, which lost 0 bases and 3 bases, there was a span of 7 bases. The CDR3 contains 14 residues. The CDR3 region has the DNA TGTGCCAGCAGCGTAGCGCTCAGCTACAATGAGCAGTTCTTC. Protein sequence: CASSVALSYNEQFF.